The clone carrying this T cell receptor (beta chain) was seen ten or more times. Preparing the TCRbeta library involved the use of unique molecular identifiers. TCRdb re-called the PCR reads through MiXCR, storing one row per CDR3 protein. The table lists 200,000 to 250,000 distinct CDR3 sequences, 8.5% to 10% of them singletons. Trimming removed 6 bases from V and 4 bases from J; junction bases left unmatched: 9. This CDR3 region has 15 residues. Germline lookup yields CDR1 SNHLY and CDR2 FYNNEI. The data belong to a study of T-cell reconstitution after alpha-beta-depleted transplantation in children.

Source: PBMCs from the stem cell graft donor, taken from the stem cell graft. The sequence was collected from a human donor who donated a stem cell graft to a child with acute lymphoblastic leukemia. The chain recombines TRBV2 with TRBJ1-5; 7 nucleotides align to TRBD1. DNA for the CDR3: TGTGCCAGCAGCGCCTCAACACAGGGGAATCAGCCCCAGCATTTT. Translated, it gives CASSASTQGNQPQHF.